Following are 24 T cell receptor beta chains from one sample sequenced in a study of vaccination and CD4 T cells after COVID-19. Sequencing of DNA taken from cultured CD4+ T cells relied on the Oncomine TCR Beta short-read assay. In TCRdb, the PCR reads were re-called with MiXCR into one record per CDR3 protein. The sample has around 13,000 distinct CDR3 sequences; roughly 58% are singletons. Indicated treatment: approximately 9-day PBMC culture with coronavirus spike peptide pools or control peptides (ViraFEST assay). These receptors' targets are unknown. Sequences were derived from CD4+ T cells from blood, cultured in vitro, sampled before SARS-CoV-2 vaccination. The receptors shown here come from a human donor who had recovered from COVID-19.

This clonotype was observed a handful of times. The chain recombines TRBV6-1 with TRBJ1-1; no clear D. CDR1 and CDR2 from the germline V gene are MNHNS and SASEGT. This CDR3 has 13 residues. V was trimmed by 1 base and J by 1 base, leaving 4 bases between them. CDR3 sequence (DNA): TGTGCCAGCAGTGAAGGGAAGAACACTGAAGCTTTCTTT. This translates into CASSEGKNTEAFF.

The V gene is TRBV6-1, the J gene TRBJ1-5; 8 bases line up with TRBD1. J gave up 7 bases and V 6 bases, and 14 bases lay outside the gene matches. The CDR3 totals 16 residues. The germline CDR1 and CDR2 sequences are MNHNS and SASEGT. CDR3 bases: TGTGCCAGCAGACCCTCCCGGACAGGGTTCGGACAGCCCCAGCATTTT. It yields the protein CASRPSRTGFGQPQHF.

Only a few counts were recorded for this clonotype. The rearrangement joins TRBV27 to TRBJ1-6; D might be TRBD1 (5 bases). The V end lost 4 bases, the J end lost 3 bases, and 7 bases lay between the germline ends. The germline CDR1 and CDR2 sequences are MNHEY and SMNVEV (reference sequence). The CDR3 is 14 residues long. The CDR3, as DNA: TGTGCCAGCAGTTCTGACAGCTATAATTCACCCCTCCACTTT. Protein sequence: CASSSDSYNSPLHF.

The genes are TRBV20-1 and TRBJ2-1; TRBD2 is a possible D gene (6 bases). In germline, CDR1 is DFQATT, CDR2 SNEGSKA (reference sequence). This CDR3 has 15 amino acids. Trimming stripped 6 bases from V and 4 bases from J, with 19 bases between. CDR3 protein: CSALPAGSAYNEQFF. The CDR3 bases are TGCAGTGCCCTACCCGCCGGGAGCGCTTACAATGAGCAGTTCTTC.

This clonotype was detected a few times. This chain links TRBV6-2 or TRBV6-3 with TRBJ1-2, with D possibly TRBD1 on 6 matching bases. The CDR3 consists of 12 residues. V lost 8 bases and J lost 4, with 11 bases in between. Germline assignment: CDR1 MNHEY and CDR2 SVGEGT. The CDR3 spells CASSKDSYGYTF. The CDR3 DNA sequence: TGTGCCAGCTCTAAGGACAGCTATGGCTACACCTTC.

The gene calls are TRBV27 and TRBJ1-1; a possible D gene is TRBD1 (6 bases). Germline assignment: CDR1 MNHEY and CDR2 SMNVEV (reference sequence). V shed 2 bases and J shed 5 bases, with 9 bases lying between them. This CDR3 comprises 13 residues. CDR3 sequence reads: CASSLQGRTEAFF. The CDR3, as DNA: TGTGCCAGCAGTTTACAGGGGAGGACTGAAGCTTTCTTT.

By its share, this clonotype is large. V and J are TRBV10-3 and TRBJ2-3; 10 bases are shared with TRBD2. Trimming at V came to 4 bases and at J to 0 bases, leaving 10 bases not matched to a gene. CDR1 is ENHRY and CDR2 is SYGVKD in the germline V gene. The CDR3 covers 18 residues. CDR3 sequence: CAISGPSGGAISTDTQYF. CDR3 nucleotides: TGTGCCATCAGTGGGCCAAGCGGGGGGGCTATCAGCACAGATACGCAGTATTTT.

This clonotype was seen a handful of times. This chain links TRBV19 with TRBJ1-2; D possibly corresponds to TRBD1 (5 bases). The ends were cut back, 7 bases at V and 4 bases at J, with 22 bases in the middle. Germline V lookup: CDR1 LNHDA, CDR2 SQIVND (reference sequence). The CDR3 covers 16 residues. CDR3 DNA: TGTGCCAGTAACCCCGGCCCTTTCACAGGCCTCTATGGCTACACCTTC. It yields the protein CASNPGPFTGLYGYTF.

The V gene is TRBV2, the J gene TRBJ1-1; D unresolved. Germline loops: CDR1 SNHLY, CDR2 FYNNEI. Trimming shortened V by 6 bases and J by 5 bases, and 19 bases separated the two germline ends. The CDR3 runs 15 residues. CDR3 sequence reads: CASRDPGGFGTEAFF. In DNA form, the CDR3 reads TGTGCCAGCAGAGACCCTGGCGGATTCGGGACTGAAGCTTTCTTT. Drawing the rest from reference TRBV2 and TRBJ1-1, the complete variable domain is EPEVTQTPSHQVTQMGQEVILRCVPISNHLYFYWYRQILGQKVEFLVSFYNNEISEKSEIFDDQFSVERPDGSNFTLKIRSTKLEDSAMYFCASRDPGGFGTEAFFGQGTRLTVV.

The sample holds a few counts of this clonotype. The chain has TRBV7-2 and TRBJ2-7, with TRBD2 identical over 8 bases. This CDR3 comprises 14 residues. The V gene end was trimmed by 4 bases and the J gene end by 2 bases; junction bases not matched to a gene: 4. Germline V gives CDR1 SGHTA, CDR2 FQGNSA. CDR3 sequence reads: CASSSTSETYEQYF. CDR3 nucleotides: TGTGCCAGCAGCTCGACTAGCGAGACCTACGAGCAGTACTTC.

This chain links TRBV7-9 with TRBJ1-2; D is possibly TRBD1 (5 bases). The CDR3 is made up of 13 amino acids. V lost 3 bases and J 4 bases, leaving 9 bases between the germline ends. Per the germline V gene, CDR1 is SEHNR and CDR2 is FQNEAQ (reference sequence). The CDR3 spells CASSFGDGYGYTF. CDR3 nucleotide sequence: TGTGCCAGCAGCTTCGGGGACGGCTATGGCTACACCTTC.

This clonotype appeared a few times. The CDR3 spells CATSRRRGGPETQYF. The CDR3 nucleotides read TGTGCCACCAGCAGGCGGCGGGGGGGCCCCGAGACCCAGTACTTC. This sequence joins TRBV15 and TRBJ2-5; 9 bases map to TRBD2. J was trimmed by 5 bases and V by 3 bases; bases with no gene match: 7. CDR1 is LNHNV and CDR2 is YYDKDF in the germline V gene (reference sequence). CDR3 size: 15 residues. The variable domain in full, completed from reference TRBV15 and TRBJ2-5, reads DAMVIQNPRYQVTQFGKPVTLSCSQTLNHNVMYWYQQKSSQAPKLLFHYYDKDFNNEADTPDNFQSRRPNTSFCFLDIRSPGLGDTAMYLCATSRRRGGPETQYFGPGTRLLVL.

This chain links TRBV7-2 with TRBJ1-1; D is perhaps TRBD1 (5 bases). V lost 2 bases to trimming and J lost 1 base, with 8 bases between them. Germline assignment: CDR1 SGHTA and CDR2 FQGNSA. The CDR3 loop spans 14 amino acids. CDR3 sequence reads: CASSLQRGNTEAFF. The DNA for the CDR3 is TGTGCCAGCAGCTTACAAAGGGGGAACACTGAAGCTTTCTTT.

The CDR3 nucleotides are TGTGCCAGCAGCTTGGGACAGACCTCAGGCTATGGCTACACCTTC. Translated: CASSLGQTSGYGYTF. The chain is built from TRBV7-8 and TRBJ1-2; 7 bases fit TRBD1. The CDR3 totals 15 residues. Germline loops: CDR1 SGHVS, CDR2 FQNEAQ. V was pared by 3 bases and J by 4 bases, with 8 bases of the junction left unmatched.

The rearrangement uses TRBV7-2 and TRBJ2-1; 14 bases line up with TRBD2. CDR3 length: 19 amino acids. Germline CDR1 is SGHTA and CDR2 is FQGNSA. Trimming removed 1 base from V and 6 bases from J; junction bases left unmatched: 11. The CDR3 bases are TGTGCCAGCAGCTTAGTGACTAGCGGGAGGGCCGGGTTTGGCAATGAGCAGTTCTTC. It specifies CASSLVTSGRAGFGNEQFF.

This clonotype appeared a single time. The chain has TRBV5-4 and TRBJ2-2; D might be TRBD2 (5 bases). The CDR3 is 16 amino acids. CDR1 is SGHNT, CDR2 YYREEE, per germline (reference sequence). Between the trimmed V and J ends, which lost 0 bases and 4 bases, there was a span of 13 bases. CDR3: CASSLVARTGTGELFF. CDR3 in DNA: TGTGCCAGCAGCTTGGTAGCGCGGACGGGCACCGGGGAGCTGTTTTTT.

The CDR3: CATSGSPTGVGKTQYF. CDR3 nucleotides: TGTGCCACCAGCGGATCTCCAACGGGAGTCGGGAAGACCCAGTACTTC. The chain is built from TRBV15 and TRBJ2-5; possibly TRBD2 for D (6 bases). CDR1 is LNHNV, CDR2 YYDKDF, per germline (reference sequence). The CDR3 contains 16 residues. Trimming shortened V by 5 bases and J by 6 bases, and 22 bases separated the two germline ends.

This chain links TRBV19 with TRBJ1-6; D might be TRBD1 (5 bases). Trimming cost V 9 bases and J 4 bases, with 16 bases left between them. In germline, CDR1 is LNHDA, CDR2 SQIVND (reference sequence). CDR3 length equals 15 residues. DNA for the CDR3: TGTGCCAGCCGCGCCGGGACGGGGTATAATTCACCCCTCCACTTT. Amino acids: CASRAGTGYNSPLHF.

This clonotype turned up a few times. The CDR3 bases are TGTGCCAGCAGCTTAATAAGCACAGATACGCAGTATTTT. It encodes CASSLISTDTQYF. This chain uses TRBV7-2 with TRBJ2-3; no firm D call. The germline V gene encodes CDR1 SGHTA and CDR2 FQGNSA. This CDR3 has 13 amino acids. Deletions cut 2 bases from V and 0 bases from J, with 3 bases between.

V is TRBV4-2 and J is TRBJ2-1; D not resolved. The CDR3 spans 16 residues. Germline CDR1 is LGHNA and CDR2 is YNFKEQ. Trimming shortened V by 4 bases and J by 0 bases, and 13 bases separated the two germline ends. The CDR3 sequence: CASSPSDTRSYNEQFF. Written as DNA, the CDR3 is TGTGCCAGCAGCCCTTCCGACACCCGCTCCTACAATGAGCAGTTCTTC.

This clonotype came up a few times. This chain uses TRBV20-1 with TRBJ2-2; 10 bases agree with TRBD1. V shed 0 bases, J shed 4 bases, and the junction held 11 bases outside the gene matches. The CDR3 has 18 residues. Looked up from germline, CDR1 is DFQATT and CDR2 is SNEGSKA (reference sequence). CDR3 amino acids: CSARDMVTGGWSTGELFF. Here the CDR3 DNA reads TGCAGTGCTAGAGACATGGTGACAGGGGGCTGGAGCACCGGGGAGCTGTTTTTT.

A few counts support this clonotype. CDR3 nucleotide sequence: TGTGCCAGCAAAGATCCGTTCACTGAAGCTTTCTTT. It yields the protein CASKDPFTEAFF. The chain employs TRBV27 and TRBJ1-1; D is undetermined. This CDR3 has 12 residues. Germline V CDR1 and CDR2: MNHEY, SMNVEV (reference sequence). Trimming left V 7 bases short and J 4 bases short, with 10 bases between.

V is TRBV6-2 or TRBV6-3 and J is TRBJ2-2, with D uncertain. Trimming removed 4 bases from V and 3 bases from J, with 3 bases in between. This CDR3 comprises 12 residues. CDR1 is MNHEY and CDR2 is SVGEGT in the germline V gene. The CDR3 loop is CASSSYTGELFF. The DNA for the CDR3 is TGTGCCAGCAGTTCATACACCGGGGAGCTGTTTTTT.

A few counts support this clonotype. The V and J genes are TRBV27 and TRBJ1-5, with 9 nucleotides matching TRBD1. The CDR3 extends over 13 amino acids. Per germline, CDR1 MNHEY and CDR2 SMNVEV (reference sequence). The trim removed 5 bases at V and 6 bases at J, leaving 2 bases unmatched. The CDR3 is CASSRTGVQPQHF. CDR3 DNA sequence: TGTGCCAGCAGTCGGACAGGGGTTCAGCCCCAGCATTTT.